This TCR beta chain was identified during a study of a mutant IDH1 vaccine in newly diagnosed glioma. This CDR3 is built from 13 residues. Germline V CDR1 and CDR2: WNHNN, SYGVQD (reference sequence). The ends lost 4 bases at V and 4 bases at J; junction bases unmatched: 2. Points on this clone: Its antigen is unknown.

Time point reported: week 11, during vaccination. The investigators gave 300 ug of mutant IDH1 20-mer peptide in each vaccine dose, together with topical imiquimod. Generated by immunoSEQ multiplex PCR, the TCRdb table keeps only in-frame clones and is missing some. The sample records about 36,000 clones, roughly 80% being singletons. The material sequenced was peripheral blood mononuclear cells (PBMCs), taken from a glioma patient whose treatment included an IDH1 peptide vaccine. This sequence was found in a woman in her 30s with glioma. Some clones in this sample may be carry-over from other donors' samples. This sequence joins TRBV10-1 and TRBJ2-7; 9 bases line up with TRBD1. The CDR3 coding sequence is TGCGCCAGCAGTGCCGGGACAGGGTACGAGCAGTACTTC. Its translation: CASSAGTGYEQYF.